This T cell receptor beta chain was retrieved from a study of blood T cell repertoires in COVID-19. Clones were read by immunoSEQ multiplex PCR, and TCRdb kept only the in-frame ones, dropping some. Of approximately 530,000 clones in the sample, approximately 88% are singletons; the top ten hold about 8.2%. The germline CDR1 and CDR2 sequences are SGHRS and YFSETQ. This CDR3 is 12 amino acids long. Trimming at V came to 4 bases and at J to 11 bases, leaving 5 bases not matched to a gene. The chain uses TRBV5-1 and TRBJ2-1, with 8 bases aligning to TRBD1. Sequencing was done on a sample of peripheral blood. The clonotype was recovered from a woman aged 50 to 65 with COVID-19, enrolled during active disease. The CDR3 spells CASSTGTGKQFF. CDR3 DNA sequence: TGCGCCAGCAGCACAGGGACAGGAAAGCAGTTCTTC.